This TCR beta chain was recorded in a study of cytomegalovirus exposure and HLA in healthy donors. The CDR3 contains 15 residues. V gave up 4 bases and J gave up 2 bases; unmatched junction bases: 2. Germline CDR1 is MNHEY and CDR2 is SMNVEV (reference sequence). The PCR was carried out with 60 Vbeta primers and 13 Jbeta primers. TCRdb's copy holds only in-frame clones and misses some; the assay was immunoSEQ multiplex PCR. The repertoire holds roughly 120,000 clones, with roughly 74% as singletons. Sequencing was carried out using PBMCs. The chain is built from TRBV27 and TRBJ2-5; 12 bases are shared with TRBD2. This TCR derives from a woman in her forties or fifties in good health and CMV-seropositive. CDR3: CASSWTSGNQETQYF. The CDR3 DNA is TGTGCCAGCAGTTGGACTAGCGGGAATCAAGAGACCCAGTACTTC.